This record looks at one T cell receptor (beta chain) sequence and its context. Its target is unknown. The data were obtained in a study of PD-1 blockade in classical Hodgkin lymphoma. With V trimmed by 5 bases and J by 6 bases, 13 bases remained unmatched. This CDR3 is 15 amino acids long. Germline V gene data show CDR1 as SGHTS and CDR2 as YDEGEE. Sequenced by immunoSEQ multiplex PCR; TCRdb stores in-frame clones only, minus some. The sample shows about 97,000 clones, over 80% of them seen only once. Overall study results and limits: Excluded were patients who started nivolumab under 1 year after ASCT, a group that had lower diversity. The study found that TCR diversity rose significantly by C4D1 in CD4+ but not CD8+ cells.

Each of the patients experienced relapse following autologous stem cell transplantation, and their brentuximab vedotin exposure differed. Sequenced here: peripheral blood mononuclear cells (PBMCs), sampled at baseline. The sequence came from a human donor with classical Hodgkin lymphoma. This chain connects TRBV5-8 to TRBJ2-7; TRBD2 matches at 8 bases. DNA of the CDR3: TGTGCCAGCAGTATCTGGGGCGGGAGGCCCGCCGAGCAGTACTTC. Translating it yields CASSIWGGRPAEQYF.